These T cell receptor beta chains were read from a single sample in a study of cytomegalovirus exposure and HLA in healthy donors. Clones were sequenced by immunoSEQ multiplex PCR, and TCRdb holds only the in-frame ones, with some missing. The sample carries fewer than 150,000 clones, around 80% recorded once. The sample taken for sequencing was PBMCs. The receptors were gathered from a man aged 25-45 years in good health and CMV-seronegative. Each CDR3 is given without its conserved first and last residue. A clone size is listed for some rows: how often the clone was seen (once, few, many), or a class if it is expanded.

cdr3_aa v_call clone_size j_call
ASRSWRELETQY TRBV27 . TRBJ2-5
ASRGGNQPQH TRBV6-5 . TRBJ1-5
ASSSDSLRANYGYT TRBV18 . TRBJ1-2
ASSLGGDSNQPQH TRBV5-1 . TRBJ1-5
ASSPPGTYTGELF TRBV18 . TRBJ2-2
ASSLLEMSLEAF TRBV7-9 . TRBJ1-1
ASSAGGGNTGELF TRBV6-1 . TRBJ2-2
ASRPPGQYTGELF TRBV2 . TRBJ2-2
SGGTSGGAVDEQF TRBV29-1 once TRBJ2-1
ASKREGLHSPLH TRBV5-1 . TRBJ1-6
ASSRQGWGLNTEAF TRBV5-5 few TRBJ1-1
ASSPRTGQEKSGYT TRBV7-9 . TRBJ1-2
ASSVSGENYYEQY TRBV6-5 . TRBJ2-7
ASSLEGGGNQPQH TRBV5-1 . TRBJ1-5
ASSQTGPFSVETQY TRBV4-1 once TRBJ2-5
ASSLNGQYTGELF TRBV28 few TRBJ2-2
ASSWGQGAYEQY TRBV6-5 . TRBJ2-7
ASSPGGPPRYGYT TRBV6-5 . TRBJ1-2
ASSLVGQTNTGELF TRBV5-1 . TRBJ2-2
ASSSRTGGNTGELF TRBV28 . TRBJ2-2
ASRPPWDSVYSNQPQH TRBV25-1 . TRBJ1-5
SVTPGPDRVSTYNEQF TRBV29-1 . TRBJ2-1
ASSLRESSNQPQH TRBV4-1 few TRBJ1-5
ASSPGPGTYEQY TRBV18 few TRBJ2-7
ASKKGTKGLDGYT TRBV28 . TRBJ1-2
ASSRNGKETQY TRBV2 once TRBJ2-5
STAQGRSYEQY TRBV29-1 once TRBJ2-7
SWGRTDTQY TRBV20-1 . TRBJ2-3
ASSPHRDRNTEAF TRBV7-8 . TRBJ1-1
ASSLAGGYNEQF TRBV27 . TRBJ2-1
ASRLAGNYEQF TRBV6-6 . TRBJ2-1
ASSLSTSGGYP TRBV6-5 . TRBJ1-2
ASSEGDRDQPAQH TRBV6-1 . TRBJ1-5
ASTDRLSYP TRBV19 . TRBJ1-2
ASSLPSGDYTDTQY TRBV11-2 . TRBJ2-3
ASSQDNSGSSYEQY TRBV4-2 . TRBJ2-7
ATQTGAGNTIY TRBV6-5 once TRBJ1-3
ASSLGLGSGANVLT TRBV5-6 . TRBJ2-6
ASSLTGTEAF TRBV28 few TRBJ1-1
SVEGRHGAKNIQY TRBV29-1 . TRBJ2-4
ASSLQGLSGEKLF TRBV7-8 . TRBJ1-4
ASSFGLARVNEQF TRBV5-1 . TRBJ2-1
ASLLTGGAGYT TRBV2 . TRBJ1-2
ASSFYPGGLAGVQETQY TRBV28 . TRBJ2-5
ASSQISGTGDYEQY TRBV4-1 . TRBJ2-7
SGPPGGVEQY TRBV29-1 . TRBJ2-7
ASRPTPGGYT TRBV28 once TRBJ1-2